This T cell receptor beta chain was obtained from a study of blood T cell repertoires in COVID-19. Overall study context: Sites in the United States, Italy and Spain provided acute and convalescent COVID-19 samples.

With regard to this clone: This CDR3 is also generated by other DNA sequences in the sample.

The CDR3 has 14 residues. Germline values: CDR1 SGHRS, CDR2 YFSETQ. V trimming: 0 bases; J trimming: 8 bases; junction bases outside the gene matches: 5. Original methodology: Amplified reference gene primers provided the basis for estimating nucleated cell counts. Sequencing used immunoSEQ multiplex PCR; TCRdb keeps in-frame clones, though not all of them. Clone size and V and J calls were adopted from that table, with D and trimming inferred from the DNA. The sample carries some 120,000 clones, roughly four fifths recorded once. The TCR sequence derives from a human donor in a cohort sampled during active COVID-19. Sequenced input: peripheral blood. The rearrangement links TRBV5-1 to TRBJ1-2; TRBD1 matches 9 bases. CDR3 amino acids: CASSLEDRGDGYTF. As DNA, the CDR3 is TGCGCCAGCAGCTTGGAAGACAGGGGGGACGGCTACACCTTC.